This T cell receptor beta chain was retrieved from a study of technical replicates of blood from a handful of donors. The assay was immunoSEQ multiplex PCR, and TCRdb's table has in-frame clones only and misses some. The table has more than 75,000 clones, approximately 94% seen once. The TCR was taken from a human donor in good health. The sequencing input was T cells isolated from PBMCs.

CDR3 sequence reads: CASSLWTSGYEQYF. In DNA, the CDR3 is TGTGCCAGCAGTTTATGGACTAGCGGATACGAGCAGTACTTC. The chain recombines TRBV27 with TRBJ2-7, with 10 bases matching TRBD2. Trimming cost V 1 base and J 4 bases; bases outside gene matches: 1. Looked up from germline, CDR1 is MNHEY and CDR2 is SMNVEV (reference sequence). The CDR3 is 14 amino acids.